This TCR beta chain is drawn from a study of blood T cell repertoires in COVID-19. Study as a whole: Acute and convalescent COVID-19 samples came from the United States, Italy and Spain.

Per the germline V gene, CDR1 is SGDLS and CDR2 is YYNGEE. The CDR3 extends over 18 amino acids. With 0 bases removed from V and 0 bases from J, the gap between germline ends came to 18 bases. The data were produced by immunoSEQ multiplex PCR, yet TCRdb's version contains in-frame clones alone and is incomplete. The data show some 200,000 clones, roughly 82% seen once. This clone occurred a few times. Material for sequencing was PBMCs or T cells enriched from blood (not recorded which). The genes are TRBV9 and TRBJ1-2, with a weak D call TRBD1 (6 bases). This TCR derives from a man aged 40-49 years who had recovered from COVID-19. The chain's CDR3 is CASSVARGAAIANYGYTF. Written as DNA, the CDR3 is TGTGCCAGCAGCGTAGCTCGGGGGGCCGCGATAGCTAACTATGGCTACACCTTC.